What follows are 11 T cell receptor beta chains derived from one specimen sequenced in a study of cytomegalovirus exposure and HLA in healthy donors. Researchers ran the PCR with 60 Vbeta and 13 Jbeta primers. Sequencing was performed with immunoSEQ multiplex PCR; in TCRdb, only in-frame clones are kept and a portion is missing. The table lists 130,000 or so clones, 7% to 9.5% of them singletons. The material sequenced was PBMCs. These receptors were obtained from a woman between 35 and 50 years old in good health and CMV-seropositive.

The V and J genes are TRBV7-2 and TRBJ2-3; no definite D call. V dropped 5 bases and J dropped 1 base, with 19 bases sitting between them. Germline values: CDR1 SGHTA, CDR2 FQGNSA. The CDR3 length is 17 residues. This chain's CDR3 is CASSVRPSALRTDTQYF. In DNA, the CDR3 is TGTGCCAGCAGCGTAAGGCCCAGCGCCCTTCGCACAGATACGCAGTATTTT.

This clone was seen more than once but under ten times. This chain connects TRBV30 to TRBJ2-5; 8 nucleotides align to TRBD2. The CDR3 length is 14 residues. Trimming cost V 3 bases and J 6 bases; bases outside gene matches: 9. Germline V gene data show CDR1 as GTSNPN and CDR2 as SVGIG (reference sequence). CDR3 sequence (DNA): TGTGCCTGGAGAGGGTCGGGGGGGCCGCAGACCCAGTACTTC. This sequence encodes CAWRGSGGPQTQYF.

J is TRBJ1-5 and V is TRBV19; possibly TRBD1 for D (5 bases). The CDR3 runs 15 residues. Germline V lookup: CDR1 LNHDA, CDR2 SQIVND (reference sequence). The V end was cut by 3 bases, the J end by 0 bases, with 9 bases between. The CDR3 reads CASSMSGTSNQPQHF. DNA of the CDR3: TGTGCCAGTAGTATGAGCGGGACTAGCAATCAGCCCCAGCATTTT.

In this sample, this clone turned up a few times. Here the CDR3 DNA reads TGCGCCAGCAGACCCTCAGATAACTATGGCTACACCTTC. Its protein is CASRPSDNYGYTF. This rearrangement joins TRBV5-1 to TRBJ1-2, with D uncertain. Trimming stripped 5 bases from V and 1 base from J, with 9 bases between. Germline V gives CDR1 SGHRS, CDR2 YFSETQ. This CDR3 has 13 amino acids. Full variable domain (rest looked up from reference TRBV5-1 and TRBJ1-2): KAGVTQTPRYLIKTRGQQVTLSCSPISGHRSVSWYQQTPGQGLQFLFEYFSETQRNKGNFPGRFSGRQFSNSRSEMNVSTLELGDSALYLCASRPSDNYGYTFGSGTRLTVV.

The rearrangement links TRBV19 to TRBJ1-4; D is uncertain. The CDR3 loop spans 15 amino acids. Between the trimmed V and J ends, which lost 3 bases and 3 bases, there was a span of 11 bases. The V gene's germline CDR1 is LNHDA and CDR2 SQIVND (reference sequence). CDR3 in DNA: TGTGCCAGTAGTATGAAGCGGGTTTCTAATGAAAAACTGTTTTTT. As protein: CASSMKRVSNEKLFF.

This clone occurred a few times. This chain joins TRBV18 and TRBJ1-2; TRBD1 matches at 8 bases. The CDR3 is 13 amino acids. V shed 5 bases and J 8 bases; nucleotides not matched to a gene: 7. CDR1 and CDR2 (germline): KGHSH, LQKENI. The CDR3 region has the DNA TGTGCCAGCTCATCCGACAGGGGCGAGGGCTACACCTTC. The encoded protein is CASSSDRGEGYTF.

The table lists this clone with a few counts. The chain recombines TRBV7-2 with TRBJ1-5; no clear D gene. This CDR3 region has 16 residues. Germline loops: CDR1 SGHTA, CDR2 FQGNSA. The V end lost 1 base, the J end lost 0 bases, and 10 bases lay between the germline ends. The CDR3 protein is CASSLVAGHSNQPQHF. The CDR3 region has the DNA TGTGCCAGCAGCTTAGTGGCGGGTCATAGCAATCAGCCCCAGCATTTT.

This chain links TRBV5-1 with TRBJ2-7; TRBD2 agrees at 8 bases. There are 15 residues in the CDR3. The ends lost 0 bases at V and 4 bases at J; junction bases unmatched: 6. Germline V gives CDR1 SGHRS, CDR2 YFSETQ. In nucleotides, the CDR3 is TGCGCCAGCAGCTTGGGGGTAGCGGGGCAATACGAGCAGTACTTC. This sequence encodes CASSLGVAGQYEQYF.

This chain connects TRBV6-1 to TRBJ1-1; D is unclear. The CDR3 has 14 residues. V shed 2 bases and J shed 5 bases, with 12 bases lying between them. Germline V gene data show CDR1 as MNHNS and CDR2 as SASEGT. DNA of the CDR3: TGTGCCAGCAGTGAATATGGTACGACTACTGAAGCTTTCTTT. Protein product: CASSEYGTTTEAFF.

CDR3 sequence (DNA): TGTGCCAGCAGTTTCGGACAGGGTGTGAACACTGAAGCTTTCTTT. Protein product: CASSFGQGVNTEAFF. The chain has TRBV5-6 and TRBJ1-1, with TRBD1 matching 8 bases. The CDR3 extends over 15 amino acids. From germline, CDR1 is SGHDT and CDR2 YYEEEE. The V gene end was trimmed by 5 bases and the J gene end by 0 bases; junction bases not matched to a gene: 6.

Only a few counts were recorded for this clone. The chain recombines TRBV27 with TRBJ1-5, with D possibly matching TRBD1 (5 bases). From germline, CDR1 is MNHEY and CDR2 SMNVEV (reference sequence). The V end lost 1 base, the J end lost 0 bases, and 7 bases lay between the germline ends. This CDR3 contains 15 residues. The CDR3 protein is CASSLYDSSNQPQHF. The CDR3 DNA follows: TGTGCCAGCAGTTTATACGACAGTAGCAATCAGCCCCAGCATTTT.